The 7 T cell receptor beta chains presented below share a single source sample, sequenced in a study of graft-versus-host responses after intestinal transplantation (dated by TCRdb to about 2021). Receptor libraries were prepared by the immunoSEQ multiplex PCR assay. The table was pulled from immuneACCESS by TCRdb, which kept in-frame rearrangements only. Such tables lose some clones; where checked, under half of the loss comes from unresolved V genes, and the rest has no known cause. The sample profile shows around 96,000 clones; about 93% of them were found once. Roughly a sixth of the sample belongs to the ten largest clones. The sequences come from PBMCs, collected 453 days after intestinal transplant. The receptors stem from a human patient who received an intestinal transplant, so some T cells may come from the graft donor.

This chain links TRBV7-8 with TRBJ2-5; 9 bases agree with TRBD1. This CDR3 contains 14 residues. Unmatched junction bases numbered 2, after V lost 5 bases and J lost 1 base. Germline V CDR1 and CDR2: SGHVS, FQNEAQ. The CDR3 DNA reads TGTGCCAGCAGCCCGGACAGGGGCCAAGAGACCCAGTACTTC. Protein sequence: CASSPDRGQETQYF.

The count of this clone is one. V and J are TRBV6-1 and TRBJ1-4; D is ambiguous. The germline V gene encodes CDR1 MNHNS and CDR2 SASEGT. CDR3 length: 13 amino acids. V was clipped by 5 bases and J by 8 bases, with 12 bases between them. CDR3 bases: TGTGCCAGCAGTTCCGACCCCGGGGAAAAACTGTTTTTT. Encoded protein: CASSSDPGEKLFF.

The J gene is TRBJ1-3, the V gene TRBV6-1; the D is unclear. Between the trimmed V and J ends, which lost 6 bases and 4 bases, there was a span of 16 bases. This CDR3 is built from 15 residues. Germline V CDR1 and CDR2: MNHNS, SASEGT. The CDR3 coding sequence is TGTGCCAGCAGAAGAAGAACCAGGAGCGGAAACACCATATATTTT. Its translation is CASRRRTRSGNTIYF.

Here the CDR3 DNA reads TGCGCCAGCAGCCAAGGGGGAAGGGAGGCCTACGAGCAGTACTTC. Translated, it gives CASSQGGREAYEQYF. The chain carries TRBV4-1 and TRBJ2-7; D possibly corresponds to TRBD2 (6 bases). Trimming pared 1 base from V and 2 bases from J, leaving 12 bases between. CDR1 is MGHRA and CDR2 is YSYEKL in the germline V gene. The CDR3 runs to 15 residues.

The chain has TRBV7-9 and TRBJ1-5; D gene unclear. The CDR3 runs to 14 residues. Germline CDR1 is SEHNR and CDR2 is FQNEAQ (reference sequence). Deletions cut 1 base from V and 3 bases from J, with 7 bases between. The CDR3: CASSLGGNNQPQHF. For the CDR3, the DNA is TGTGCCAGCAGCTTAGGGGGTAACAATCAGCCCCAGCATTTT.

The CDR3 is CASSLSYGRHQPQHF. The CDR3, as DNA: TGTGCCAGCAGCTTGAGTTATGGCAGACATCAGCCCCAGCATTTT. This sequence joins TRBV5-6 and TRBJ1-5, with D unclear. The CDR3 covers 15 residues. Germline CDR1 reads SGHDT; CDR2 reads YYEEEE. Deletions cut 1 base from V and 5 bases from J, with 13 bases between. The full variable domain, completed using reference TRBV5-6 and TRBJ1-5, is DAGVTQSPTHLIKTRGQQVTLRCSPKSGHDTVSWYQQALGQGPQFIFQYYEEEERQRGNFPDRFSGHQFPNYSSELNVNALLLGDSALYLCASSLSYGRHQPQHFGDGTRLSIL.

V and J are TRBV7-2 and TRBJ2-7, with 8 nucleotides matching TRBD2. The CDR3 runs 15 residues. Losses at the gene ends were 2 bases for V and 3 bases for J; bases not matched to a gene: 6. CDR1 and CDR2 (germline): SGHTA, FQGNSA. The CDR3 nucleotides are TGTGCCAGCAGCTTACGAGCGGGGGCGGTCTACGAGCAGTACTTC. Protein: CASSLRAGAVYEQYF.